This TCR beta chain was found in a study of cytomegalovirus exposure and HLA in healthy donors. Study-wide points: In a later analysis, V- and J-gene trimming of beta chains associated with a DCLRE1C missense variant, replicated independently. The presence/absence work took it that sequencing depth was about the same across donors. Generally TCR sequences proved uncommon, though certain public TCRs appeared in numerous donors. The authors reported that TCR beta sequences could predict HLA-A and HLA-B alleles. These predictions were accurate for most subjects in the first cohort.

PCR used 60 Vbeta primers and 13 Jbeta primers. Using immunoSEQ multiplex PCR, the repertoire was profiled, and TCRdb retains in-frame clones only, with some absent. The sample yields 100,000 or so clones, around three quarters seen once. About this clone itself: Its antigen is undetermined.

Sample: PBMCs. This TCR derives from a female donor in good health and CMV-seropositive.

CDR3 region: CASRPGGGYEQYF. In DNA, the CDR3 is TGTGCCAGCAGGCCGGGGGGGGGTTACGAGCAGTACTTC. This chain uses TRBV6-5 with TRBJ2-7; 8 bases match TRBD2. Trimming cost V 6 bases and J 4 bases; bases outside gene matches: 5. Looked up from germline, CDR1 is MNHEY and CDR2 is SVGAGI. CDR3 length equals 13 residues.